The 12 T cell receptor beta chains below all came from one sample that was sequenced in a study of T-cell reconstitution after alpha-beta-depleted transplantation in children. A TCRbeta library incorporating unique molecular identifiers was prepared. Using its own MiXCR run on the PCR reads, TCRdb lists one record per CDR3 protein. The sample gives more than 450,000 distinct CDR3 sequences, about a sixth of which show up once; 3% to 4% is in the top ten. Sequencing used PBMCs from the stem cell graft donor, obtained from the stem cell graft. These receptors were taken from a human donor who donated a stem cell graft to a child with acute lymphoblastic leukemia.

The chain uses TRBV21-1 and TRBJ1-2. TRBV21-1 is listed as a pseudogene. The CDR3 spans 14 residues. The CDR3 DNA is TGTGCCAGCAGCCGCTGGCCTGCTAACTATGGCTACACCTTC. It yields the protein CASSRWPANYGYTF.

The J gene is TRBJ1-1, the V gene TRBV20-1, with D perhaps TRBD1 (6 bases). Germline assignment: CDR1 DFQATT and CDR2 SNEGSKA (reference sequence). This CDR3 comprises 13 residues. The germline V and J ends were trimmed by 5 bases and 5 bases, with 15 bases remaining between them. The CDR3 DNA sequence: TGCAGTGCTCCTCGGGGGGGGCGGACTGAAGCTTTCTTT. Amino acid sequence: CSAPRGGRTEAFF.

The chain joins TRBV9 to TRBJ2-3; no definite D call. With 4 bases removed from V and 0 bases from J, the gap between germline ends came to 15 bases. This CDR3 region has 16 residues. Germline-derived CDR1 and CDR2 are SGDLS and YYNGEE. The chain's CDR3 is CASSPRTLLSTDTQYF. The CDR3 DNA reads as TGTGCCAGCAGCCCCCGGACGCTTCTTAGCACAGATACGCAGTATTTT.

This clonotype showed up many times. The chain has TRBV5-1 and TRBJ1-4; D unresolved. Germline V gives CDR1 SGHRS, CDR2 YFSETQ. V dropped 4 bases and J dropped 5 bases, with 18 bases sitting between them. This CDR3 is 16 amino acids long. CDR3 residues: CASSPEEGLANEKLFF. The CDR3, as DNA: TGCGCCAGCAGCCCGGAGGAGGGCCTAGCGAATGAAAAACTGTTTTTT.

The rearrangement links TRBV7-8 to TRBJ2-5; a possible D gene is TRBD2 (5 bases). Germline V CDR1 and CDR2: SGHVS, FQNEAQ. Trimming pared 6 bases from V and 4 bases from J, leaving 27 bases between. The CDR3 contains 18 residues. The CDR3 nucleotides read TGTGCCAGCAGGCGAGAGAGGGCATCATTTCCAACGGGAGAGACCCAGTACTTC. Its protein product is CASRRERASFPTGETQYF.

This clonotype was seen a few times. This chain joins TRBV18 and TRBJ2-7; perhaps D is TRBD1 or TRBD2 (5 bases each). CDR3 length: 15 residues. Germline lookup yields CDR1 KGHSH and CDR2 LQKENI. Trimming took off 4 bases at V and 4 bases at J, with 17 bases between the two ends. This CDR3 reads CASSLQRLEGYEQYF. The CDR3 DNA is TGTGCCAGCTCACTACAGAGACTCGAGGGGTACGAGCAGTACTTC.

The J gene is TRBJ1-3, the V gene TRBV12-3 or TRBV12-4, with D unclear. This CDR3 is built from 13 residues. The V end was cut by 6 bases, the J end by 4 bases, with 10 bases between. The CDR3 here is CASRDQGGNTIYF. The CDR3 bases are TGTGCCAGCAGAGACCAAGGGGGAAACACCATATATTTT.

This clonotype turned up a few times. This rearrangement joins TRBV7-9 to TRBJ1-3; 7 positions match TRBD1. CDR3 size: 15 residues. Germline V CDR1 and CDR2: SEHNR, FQNEAQ (reference sequence). V was pared by 3 bases and J by 1 base, with 3 bases of the junction left unmatched. CDR3 sequence: CASSLKGASGNTIYF. The CDR3 bases are TGTGCCAGCAGCTTGAAGGGGGCGTCTGGAAACACCATATATTTT.

This clonotype came up a few times. The genes are TRBV24-1 and TRBJ1-2, with D possibly being TRBD1 (6 bases). V was pared by 4 bases and J by 8 bases, with 13 bases between. There are 13 residues in the CDR3. Germline values: CDR1 KGHDR, CDR2 SFDVKD. The DNA of the CDR3 is TGTGCCACCAGTGAACAGGGTCCTGAAGGCTACACCTTC. Encoded protein: CATSEQGPEGYTF.

This clonotype was recorded a few times. At one end the junction does not follow the germline gene, possibly because of a read error. V and J are TRBV20-1 and TRBJ1-2, with unresolved D. Germline lookup yields CDR1 DFQATT and CDR2 SNEGSKA (reference sequence). The CDR3 length is 13 residues. The CDR3 bases are TGCAGTGCCAGAGATTCACTCGACTATGGCTACACCTTC. This codes for CSARDSLDYGYTF.

The CDR3 reads CASSFSGSTDEQYF. The CDR3 bases are TGCGCCAGCAGCTTTAGCGGGAGTACGGACGAGCAGTACTTC. The rearrangement uses TRBV5-1 and TRBJ2-7; 9 nucleotides line up with TRBD2. CDR3 size: 14 residues. The germline V gene encodes CDR1 SGHRS and CDR2 YFSETQ. The junction had 5 bases not matched to a gene; V was cut back by 2 bases and J by 5 bases.

In its sample, this clonotype was seen a few times. V and J are TRBV20-1 and TRBJ2-5, with D perhaps matching TRBD2 (6 bases). V dropped 3 bases and J dropped 5 bases, with 16 bases sitting between them. The CDR3 totals 14 residues. Germline V gene sequence: CDR1 DFQATT, CDR2 SNEGSKA (reference sequence). CDR3 in amino acids: CSASRDSNRETQYF. The DNA for the CDR3 is TGCAGTGCTAGCCGGGACTCGAATCGGGAGACCCAGTACTTC.